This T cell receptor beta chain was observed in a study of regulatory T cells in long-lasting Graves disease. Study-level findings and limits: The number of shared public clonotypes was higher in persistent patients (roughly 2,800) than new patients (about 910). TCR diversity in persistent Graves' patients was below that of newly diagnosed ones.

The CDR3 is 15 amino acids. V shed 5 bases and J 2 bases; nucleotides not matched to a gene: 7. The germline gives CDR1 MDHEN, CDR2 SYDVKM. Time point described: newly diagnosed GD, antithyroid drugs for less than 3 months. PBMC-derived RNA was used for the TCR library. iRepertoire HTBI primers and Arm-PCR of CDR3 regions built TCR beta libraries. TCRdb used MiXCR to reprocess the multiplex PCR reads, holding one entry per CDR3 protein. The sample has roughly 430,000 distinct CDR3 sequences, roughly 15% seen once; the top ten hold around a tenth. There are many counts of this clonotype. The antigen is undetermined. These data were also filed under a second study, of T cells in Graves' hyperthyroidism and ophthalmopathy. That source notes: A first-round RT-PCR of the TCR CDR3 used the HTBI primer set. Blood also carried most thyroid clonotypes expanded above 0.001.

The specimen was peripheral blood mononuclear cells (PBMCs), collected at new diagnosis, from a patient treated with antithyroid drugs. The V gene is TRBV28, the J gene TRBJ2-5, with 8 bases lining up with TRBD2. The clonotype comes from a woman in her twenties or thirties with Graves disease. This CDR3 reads CASSPTLAEQETQYF. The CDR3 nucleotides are TGTGCCAGCAGTCCAACACTAGCGGAGCAAGAGACCCAGTACTTC.